These T cell receptor beta chains were read from a single sample in a study of T cells after yellow fever vaccination. TCRdb re-derived calls from the 5' RACE reads in MiXCR, one entry per CDR3 protein. The data contain about 320,000 distinct CDR3 sequences, approximately 12% of them singletons. Sample: CD4+ T cells sorted from PBMCs, taken 15 days after the yellow fever booster vaccination. These receptors came from a man between 18 and 29 years old who received the YFV17D yellow fever vaccine. CDR3s include the opening cysteine and the closing phenylalanine or tryptophan. A D gene is named only where the DNA matches it firmly. Clone size appears in some rows only: once, few, many, or a class for an expanded clone.

TGCGCCAGCAGCATACTACAGGGGGCGGAGGGGGCGGCTTTCTTT	CASSILQGAEGAAFF	TRBV5-1	TRBJ1-1	TRBD1	many
TGTGCTAGTGGTGGAGTCCTTGGGGTTGGTGGCTACACCTTC	CASGGVLGVGGYTF	TRBV12-5	TRBJ1-2	.	.
TGTGCCAGCGCCCAGACAGATACGCAGTATTTT	CASAQTDTQYF	TRBV11-1	TRBJ2-3	.	many
TGTGCCAGCAGCCCCGCCGGGACTAGCGGCTACAATGAGCAGTTCTTC	CASSPAGTSGYNEQFF	TRBV7-2	TRBJ2-1	TRBD2	.
TGTGCCAGCCCACGAGGACTAGTAACGAACACCGGGGAGCTGTTTTTT	CASPRGLVTNTGELFF	TRBV7-9	TRBJ2-2	TRBD2	many
TGTGCCAGCTCACCGAATCCGGGACGGGCACAAGGGACCCAGTACTTC	CASSPNPGRAQGTQYF	TRBV18	TRBJ2-5	.	few
.	CASSTDQTGELFFF	TRBV28	TRBJ2-2	.	few
TGTGCCAGCAGTTTCCGCCTCCCAGATACGCAGTATTTT	CASSFRLPDTQYF	TRBV12-3/TRBV12-4	TRBJ2-3	.	many
TGTGCCAGCAGCGAAGGGACAGATTACACTGAAGCTTTCTTT	CASSEGTDYTEAFF	TRBV7-2	TRBJ1-1	TRBD1	few
TGTGCCAGCAGCTTGCGACAGGGACTCTACAATGAGCAGTTCTTC	CASSLRQGLYNEQFF	TRBV7-9	TRBJ2-1	.	.
TGTGCCAGCAGGCAGGGGGCGGAAAAACTGTTTTTT	CASRQGAEKLFF	TRBV28	TRBJ1-4	TRBD1	.
TGCGCCAGCAGCTTAAGCGGGGAAGCGGAGACCCAGTACTTC	CASSLSGEAETQYF	TRBV5-1	TRBJ2-5	TRBD2	few
TGTGCCAGCAGCTTAGTGGACAGGGGAAAACTGTTTTTT	CASSLVDRGKLFF	TRBV7-9	TRBJ1-4	TRBD1	.
TGTGCCAGCAGTCGGCTAGCGGGCTACAATGAGCAGTTCTTC	CASSRLAGYNEQFF	TRBV25-1	TRBJ2-1	TRBD2	many
TGTGCCAGCAGCTCTTGGCGCCCGTCCTCCTACGAGCAGTACTTC	CASSSWRPSSYEQYF	TRBV5-5	TRBJ2-7	.	.
TGTGCCAGCCGCCCCGACAGGGGGAATGAAAAACTGTTTTTT	CASRPDRGNEKLFF	TRBV12-3/TRBV12-4	TRBJ1-4	TRBD1	few
TGCAGTGCTAGAGCCCCCAGGAACTCTGGAAACACCATATATTTT	CSARAPRNSGNTIYF	TRBV20-1	TRBJ1-3	.	.
TGCGCCAGCAGCTTGGTTCCGCAGCAGGGCGGCTACGAGCAGTACTTC	CASSLVPQQGGYEQYF	TRBV5-1	TRBJ2-7	.	many
TGTGCCAGCAGCGTCCTCCCAAGGAGCGACACTGAAGCTTTCTTT	CASSVLPRSDTEAFF	TRBV9	TRBJ1-1	.	few
TGTGCCAGCAGCCCCCAGGGGGCAGGGTTCTATGGCTACACCTTC	CASSPQGAGFYGYTF	TRBV9	TRBJ1-2	TRBD1	.
TGTGCCAGCAGCCGCTTCTCCTACGAGCAGTACTTC	CASSRFSYEQYF	TRBV5-6	TRBJ2-7	.	many